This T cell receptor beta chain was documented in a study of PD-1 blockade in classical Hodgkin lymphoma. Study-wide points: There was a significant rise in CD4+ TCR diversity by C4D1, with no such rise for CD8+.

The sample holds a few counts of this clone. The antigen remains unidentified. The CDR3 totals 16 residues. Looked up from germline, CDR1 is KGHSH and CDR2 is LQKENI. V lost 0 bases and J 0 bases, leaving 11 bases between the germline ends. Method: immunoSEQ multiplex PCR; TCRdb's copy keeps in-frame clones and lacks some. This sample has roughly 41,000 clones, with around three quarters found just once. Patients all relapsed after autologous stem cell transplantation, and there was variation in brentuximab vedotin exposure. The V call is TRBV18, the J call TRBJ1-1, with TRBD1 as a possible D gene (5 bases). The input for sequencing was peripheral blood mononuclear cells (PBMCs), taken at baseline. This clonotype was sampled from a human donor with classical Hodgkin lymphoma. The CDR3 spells CASSPPNTGMNTEAFF. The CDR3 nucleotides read TGTGCCAGCTCACCACCGAACACAGGCATGAACACTGAAGCTTTCTTT.